This T cell receptor beta chain stems from a study of cytomegalovirus exposure and HLA in healthy donors. Background on the study: Drawn from HLA-typed donors, 65 million to 100 million unique TCRs were held in an early data release.

General study results and limits: Both high specificity and high sensitivity reportedly marked the classifier's diagnosis of cytomegalovirus status. As a later analysis revealed, most CMV-associated TCR beta chains appeared HLA-restricted.

A remark on this clone: Its cognate antigen is unknown.

60 Vbeta and 13 Jbeta primers were used in PCR. Measured with immunoSEQ multiplex PCR; TCRdb has only the in-frame clones, and not every one. The sample holds about 150,000 clones, approximately 77% seen once. Germline V CDR1 and CDR2: MNHEY, SVGAGI. The CDR3 has 15 residues. V was pared by 0 bases and J by 0 bases, with 9 bases between. Source material: PBMCs. The origin of this receptor is a man aged 18 to 30 in good health and CMV-seronegative. This chain links TRBV6-5 with TRBJ2-7; no clear D. CDR3 loop: CASSYSPRSSYEQYF. The DNA of the CDR3 is TGTGCCAGCAGTTACTCGCCGCGGAGCTCCTACGAGCAGTACTTC.